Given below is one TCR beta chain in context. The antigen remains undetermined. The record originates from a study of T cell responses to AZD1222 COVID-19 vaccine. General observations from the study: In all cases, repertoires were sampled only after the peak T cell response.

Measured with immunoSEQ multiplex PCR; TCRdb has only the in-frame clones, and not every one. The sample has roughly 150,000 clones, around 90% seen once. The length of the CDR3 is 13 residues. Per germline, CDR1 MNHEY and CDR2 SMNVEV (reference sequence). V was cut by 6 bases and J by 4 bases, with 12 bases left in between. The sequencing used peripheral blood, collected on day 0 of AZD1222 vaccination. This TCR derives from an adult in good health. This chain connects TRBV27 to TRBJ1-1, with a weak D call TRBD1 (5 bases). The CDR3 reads CASSWGRGTEAFF. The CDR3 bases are TGTGCCAGCAGCTGGGGGAGGGGCACTGAAGCTTTCTTT.